This T cell receptor (beta chain) was sequenced in a study of regulatory T cells in long-lasting Graves disease. Stated time point: newly diagnosed GD, antithyroid drugs for less than 3 months. The TCR library was prepared using RNA isolated from PBMCs. This clonotype has ten or more counts. The germline gene is not matched at one end of the junction; a read error may be the cause. This CDR3 has 12 residues. Germline V gene lookup returns CDR1 SGHTA and CDR2 FQGNSA. Sequencing libraries for TCR beta were prepared with iRepertoire HTBI primers and Arm-PCR of CDR3 regions. TCRdb fed the multiplex PCR reads into MiXCR, producing one record per CDR3 protein. This table has about 530,000 distinct CDR3 sequences, more than 15% appearing once. Separately, the same data were catalogued under a study of T cells in Graves' hyperthyroidism and ophthalmopathy. That paper notes: Investigators excluded patients with uncontrolled infection, other autoimmune disease, pregnancy or lactation.

This chain connects TRBV7-2 to TRBJ1-2; no clear D. Sequencing used peripheral blood mononuclear cells (PBMCs), obtained at new diagnosis, from a patient treated with antithyroid drugs. This clonotype was sampled from a woman between 40 and 65 years old with Graves disease. CDR3 residues: CASSLTQYDYTF. The CDR3, as DNA: TGTGCCAGCAGCTTAACGCAGTATGACTACACCTTC.